Listed here are 30 T cell receptor beta chains from one sample, sequenced in a study of CD8+ T cells in alopecia areata. Reverse transcribed after extraction, RNA yielded cDNA as the sequencing template. The method was immunoSEQ multiplex PCR; TCRdb's version includes in-frame clones alone and lacks a portion of them. The sample consists of about 190,000 clones, 50% to 60% of them appearing once. The treatment here: oral pan-JAK inhibitor, 5-10 mg twice daily. Source: CD4+ T cells sorted from blood, taken at week 4, from a patient treated with tofacitinib. The receptors here all came from a human donor with alopecia areata.

CDR3 residues: CASSEWQRNQPQHF. Here the CDR3 DNA reads TGTGCCAGCAGTGAGTGGCAGCGCAATCAGCCCCAGCATTTT. The genes are TRBV2 and TRBJ1-5; D gene ambiguous. V was clipped by 3 bases and J by 2 bases, with 8 bases between them. Germline V gene sequence: CDR1 SNHLY, CDR2 FYNNEI. The CDR3 covers 14 residues.

This clone was seen only a few times. The chain combines TRBV4-1 with TRBJ2-7; TRBD1 or TRBD2 may be the D gene (5 bases each). CDR1 is MGHRA, CDR2 YSYEKL, per germline. The V and J ends lost 4 bases and 2 bases respectively, with 12 bases between them. This CDR3 comprises 14 residues. The CDR3 bases are TGCGCCAGCAGCCGGCCCGGGACGGCCTACGAGCAGTACTTC. It codes for CASSRPGTAYEQYF.

The chain combines TRBV7-2 with TRBJ2-7, with 9 bases aligning to TRBD2. CDR1 SGHTA and CDR2 FQGNSA come from the germline V gene. CDR3 length: 16 residues. Unmatched junction bases numbered 3, after V lost 0 bases and J lost 0 bases. Here the CDR3 DNA reads TGTGCCAGCAGCTTAGCGTCGACTAGCGGCTCCTACGAGCAGTACTTC. This translates into CASSLASTSGSYEQYF.

CDR3 coding DNA: TGCGCCAGCAGCCAAGAGCCCGTCGGGAGGGTCACCGGGGAGCTGTTTTTT. Amino acids: CASSQEPVGRVTGELFF. The chain employs TRBV4-1 and TRBJ2-2; TRBD2 matches 8 bases. The trim removed 0 bases at V and 4 bases at J, leaving 7 bases unmatched. The CDR3 spans 17 residues. Germline V CDR1 and CDR2: MGHRA, YSYEKL.

This clone was observed a few times. The chain employs TRBV5-5 and TRBJ2-7; no clear D gene. V was pared by 3 bases and J by 3 bases, with 10 bases between. The CDR3 is 13 residues long. The germline V gene encodes CDR1 SGHKS and CDR2 YYEKEE (reference sequence). The CDR3 DNA is TGTGCCAGCAGCTCCGCCGCAGGCTACGAGCAGTACTTC. Its protein is CASSSAAGYEQYF.

This rearrangement joins TRBV9 to TRBJ2-7; 13 nucleotides line up with TRBD2. The junction had 5 bases not matched to a gene; V was cut back by 4 bases and J by 7 bases. Germline-derived CDR1 and CDR2 are SGDLS and YYNGEE. This CDR3 has 14 residues. The CDR3 sequence: CASSPRTSGSEQYF. The CDR3 DNA sequence: TGTGCCAGCAGCCCAAGGACTAGCGGGAGTGAGCAGTACTTC.

The chain combines TRBV30 with TRBJ2-7; no clear D. V lost 1 base to trimming and J lost 4 bases, with 5 bases between them. The germline gives CDR1 GTSNPN, CDR2 SVGIG (reference sequence). This CDR3 region has 11 residues. CDR3 in amino acids: CAWSETYEQYF. The CDR3 region has the DNA TGTGCCTGGAGTGAGACATACGAGCAGTACTTC. Using reference TRBV30 and TRBJ2-7 for the parts outside the CDR3, the full variable domain is SQTIHQWPATLVQPVGSPLSLECTVEGTSNPNLYWYRQAAGRGLQLLFYSVGIGQISSEVPQNLSASRPQDRQFILSSKKLLLSDSGFYLCAWSETYEQYFGPGTRLTVT.

This chain links TRBV25-1 with TRBJ2-3; 7 bases align to TRBD2. This CDR3 has 16 residues. The trim removed 4 bases at V and 6 bases at J, leaving 13 bases unmatched. The germline V gene has CDR1 MGHDK and CDR2 SYGVNS. The DNA of the CDR3 is TGTGCCAGCAGTGCGCTAGCGGCCCAGGCATTGGATACGCAGTATTTT. Its translation: CASSALAAQALDTQYF.

The chain recombines TRBV13 with TRBJ2-7, with D uncertain. Trimming shortened V by 2 bases and J by 1 base, and 3 bases separated the two germline ends. Germline V lookup: CDR1 PRHDT, CDR2 FYEKMQ (reference sequence). The CDR3 runs 12 residues. CDR3 amino acids: CASSLRSYEQYF. The CDR3 DNA sequence: TGTGCCAGCAGCTTAAGGTCCTACGAGCAGTACTTC.

This chain joins TRBV27 and TRBJ2-1; a possible D gene is TRBD2 (6 bases). Germline V lookup: CDR1 MNHEY, CDR2 SMNVEV (reference sequence). Trimming took off 6 bases at V and 7 bases at J, with 16 bases between the two ends. This CDR3 contains 14 residues. The CDR3 is CASRPPDYWNEQFF. The DNA for the CDR3 is TGTGCCAGCAGACCTCCGGACTATTGGAATGAGCAGTTCTTC.

This chain connects TRBV5-4 to TRBJ2-1; 8 bases agree with TRBD1. The CDR3 totals 16 residues. Germline-derived CDR1 and CDR2 are SGHNT and YYREEE (reference sequence). The V and J ends lost 4 bases and 5 bases, in that order; junction bases with no gene match: 11. The CDR3 bases are TGTGCCAGCAGCCTCCTGGGGGGACAGGCAAACAATGAGCAGTTCTTC. Its translation is CASSLLGGQANNEQFF.

This clone is a singleton in its sample. The chain joins TRBV6-5 to TRBJ2-4; 9 nucleotides match TRBD1. CDR1 and CDR2 from the germline V gene are MNHEY and SVGAGI. The trim removed 6 bases at V and 5 bases at J, leaving 2 bases unmatched. CDR3 size: 13 residues. As DNA, the CDR3 is TGTGCCAGCAGACAGGGGGCCCAAAACATTCAGTACTTC. This gives the protein CASRQGAQNIQYF.

The chain carries TRBV7-2 and TRBJ2-3, with 9 positions matching TRBD2. J gave up 2 bases and V 5 bases, and 8 bases lay outside the gene matches. In germline, CDR1 is SGHTA, CDR2 FQGNSA. The CDR3 is 16 amino acids. This CDR3 reads CASSPGTSRVTDTQYF. Here the CDR3 DNA reads TGTGCCAGCAGCCCCGGGACTAGCAGGGTCACAGATACGCAGTATTTT.

V usage is TRBV28 and J usage is TRBJ2-4; 10 bases align to TRBD1. V lost 4 bases to trimming and J lost 3 bases; unmatched junction nucleotides: 3. This CDR3 has 15 amino acids. Germline V gives CDR1 MDHEN, CDR2 SYDVKM. The CDR3 sequence is CASSSRTGGKNIQYF. In nucleotides, the CDR3 is TGTGCCAGCAGTTCGCGGACAGGGGGCAAAAACATTCAGTACTTC. Full variable domain (remainder filled in from reference TRBV28 and TRBJ2-4): DVKVTQSSRYLVKRTGEKVFLECVQDMDHENMFWYRQDPGLGLRLIYFSYDVKMKEKGDIPEGYSVSREKKERFSLILESASTNQTSMYLCASSSRTGGKNIQYFGAGTRLSVL.

The V and J genes are TRBV29-1 and TRBJ2-1; D possibly corresponds to TRBD2 (6 bases). V lost 5 bases and J lost 4, with 15 bases in between. From germline, CDR1 is SQVTM and CDR2 ANQGSEA. CDR3 length: 14 residues. In nucleotides, the CDR3 is TGCAGCGTTATCGGGACTCCCCGATACAATGAGCAGTTCTTC. This translates into CSVIGTPRYNEQFF.

The chain links TRBV29-1 to TRBJ1-2; 9 bases match TRBD1. Per the germline V gene, CDR1 is SQVTM and CDR2 is ANQGSEA. The CDR3 contains 13 residues. V shed 6 bases, J shed 0 bases, and the junction held 2 bases outside the gene matches. The CDR3 DNA is TGCAGCGTGGGACAGGGACCTAACTATGGCTACACCTTC. Amino acids: CSVGQGPNYGYTF.

V gene TRBV29-1 combines with J gene TRBJ1-1, with D tentatively TRBD1 (6 bases). The CDR3 covers 14 residues. Trimming took 7 bases from V and 0 from J, leaving 15 bases between them. Per the germline V gene, CDR1 is SQVTM and CDR2 is ANQGSEA. The CDR3 here is CSALPQGMNTEAFF. CDR3 DNA sequence: TGCAGCGCGCTCCCCCAGGGGATGAACACTGAAGCTTTCTTT.

This clone has ten or more counts. The chain joins TRBV10-3 to TRBJ2-3; TRBD2 matches at 9 bases. The ends lost 10 bases at V and 5 bases at J; junction bases unmatched: 13. The CDR3 is 15 amino acids. Germline-derived CDR1 and CDR2 are ENHRY and SYGVKD. This CDR3 is CATTGEAGGRDTQYF. The CDR3 coding sequence is TGTGCCACAACGGGGGAAGCGGGAGGTCGAGATACGCAGTATTTT.

This clone was detected only a few times. The chain combines TRBV30 with TRBJ1-5; D uncertain. Germline V gene lookup returns CDR1 GTSNPN and CDR2 SVGIG (reference sequence). The CDR3 spans 12 residues. Trimming pared 2 bases from V and 5 bases from J, leaving 7 bases between. The CDR3 here is CAWSSQDQPQHF. Here the CDR3 DNA reads TGTGCCTGGAGTAGCCAGGATCAGCCCCAGCATTTT.

This clone has just a few counts. V gene TRBV30 combines with J gene TRBJ1-2; maybe TRBD1 (6 bases). V lost 3 bases, J lost 2 bases, and 13 bases lay in between. CDR3 length: 14 amino acids. The germline CDR1 and CDR2 sequences are GTSNPN and SVGIG (reference sequence). CDR3 nucleotide sequence: TGTGCCTGGAGATTCGAGGACAGAAACTATGGCTACACCTTC. This gives the protein CAWRFEDRNYGYTF.

The chain has TRBV25-1 and TRBJ2-6; the D is unclear. V was trimmed by 4 bases and J by 4 bases, leaving 8 bases between them. Germline CDR1 is MGHDK and CDR2 is SYGVNS. CDR3 length: 14 amino acids. CDR3 protein: CASSGPLGANVLTF. In nucleotides, the CDR3 is TGTGCCAGCAGTGGCCCTCTCGGGGCCAACGTCCTGACTTTC.

This chain connects TRBV7-9 to TRBJ1-4; D not resolved. This CDR3 comprises 11 residues. V was trimmed by 3 bases and J by 8 bases, leaving 4 bases between them. The germline gives CDR1 SEHNR, CDR2 FQNEAQ (reference sequence). CDR3 in DNA: TGTGCCAGCAGCTTTGGGGAAAAACTGTTTTTT. It encodes CASSFGEKLFF.

This sequence joins TRBV29-1 and TRBJ1-1; 7 bases map to TRBD1. V lost 7 bases, J lost 0 bases, and 8 bases stayed unmatched. The CDR3 runs to 14 residues. The V gene's germline CDR1 is SQVTM and CDR2 ANQGSEA. The CDR3 bases are TGCAGCGCCGAGACAGGGCTGGTGAACACTGAAGCTTTCTTT. This encodes CSAETGLVNTEAFF.

The chain recombines TRBV27 with TRBJ1-2; 8 nucleotides align to TRBD1. The CDR3 contains 13 residues. J lost 8 bases, V lost 3 bases, and 5 bases had no gene match. Germline V gene data show CDR1 as MNHEY and CDR2 as SMNVEV (reference sequence). The CDR3 DNA reads as TGTGCCAGCAGTTTCGGACAGGGACGAGGCTACACCTTC. Protein: CASSFGQGRGYTF.

The chain recombines TRBV25-1 with TRBJ1-1, with 8 positions matching TRBD1. The germline V gene encodes CDR1 MGHDK and CDR2 SYGVNS. V was pared by 3 bases and J by 1 base, with 7 bases of the junction left unmatched. The CDR3 is 16 residues long. The CDR3 DNA reads TGTGCCAGCAGTGAGCAGGGGGCCATTAAGAACACTGAAGCTTTCTTT. Amino acid sequence: CASSEQGAIKNTEAFF.

This clone has just one count. The chain couples TRBV9 to TRBJ2-3, with TRBD2 identical over 7 bases. The ends lost 6 bases at V and 4 bases at J; junction bases unmatched: 11. The CDR3 runs to 15 residues. CDR1 and CDR2 (germline): SGDLS, YYNGEE. CDR3 sequence (DNA): TGTGCCAGCACTACGGAGGGAGGGTTCCCAGATACGCAGTATTTT. This gives the protein CASTTEGGFPDTQYF.

In DNA form, the CDR3 reads TGCAGCGCGGCCGAGGATACGCAGTATTTT. It is translated as CSAAEDTQYF. The rearrangement joins TRBV29-1 to TRBJ2-3, with unresolved D. CDR1 and CDR2 from the germline V gene are SQVTM and ANQGSEA. Deletions cut 7 bases from V and 6 bases from J, with 8 bases between. CDR3 size: 10 residues.

V is TRBV27 and J is TRBJ2-2; no firm D call. The CDR3 runs 13 residues. Trimming stripped 5 bases from V and 5 bases from J, with 9 bases between. CDR1 is MNHEY and CDR2 is SMNVEV in the germline V gene (reference sequence). CDR3 residues: CASSLWPTGELFF. CDR3 nucleotides: TGTGCCAGCAGTCTGTGGCCGACCGGGGAGCTGTTTTTT.

In its sample, this clone was seen a few times. The chain has TRBV29-1 and TRBJ2-5, with D hard to call. Germline-derived CDR1 and CDR2 are SQVTM and ANQGSEA. The CDR3 length is 12 residues. The V end lost 4 bases, the J end lost 4 bases, and 10 bases lay between the germline ends. The CDR3 loop is CSVGTPGETQYF. CDR3 coding DNA: TGCAGCGTTGGTACTCCCGGAGAGACCCAGTACTTC. The complete variable domain, with remaining parts taken from reference TRBV29-1 and TRBJ2-5, reads SAVISQKPSRDICQRGTSLTIQCQVDSQVTMMFWYRQQPGQSLTLIATANQGSEATYESGFVIDKFPISRPNLTFSTLTVSNMSPEDSSIYLCSVGTPGETQYFGPGTRLLVL.

The chain carries TRBV11-2 and TRBJ2-3; TRBD2 matches at 11 bases. After removal of 3 bases from V and 4 bases from J, the junction contained 3 bases not matched to a gene. In germline, CDR1 is SGHAT, CDR2 FQNNGV. This CDR3 region has 15 residues. The CDR3 loop is CASSFTSGSPDTQYF. The DNA of the CDR3 is TGTGCCAGCAGCTTTACTAGCGGGAGTCCAGATACGCAGTATTTT. The entire variable domain, with the rest obtained from reference TRBV11-2 and TRBJ2-3, is as follows: EAGVAQSPRYKIIEKRQSVAFWCNPISGHATLYWYQQILGQGPKLLIQFQNNGVVDDSQLPKDRFSAERLKGVDSTLKIQPAKLEDSAVYLCASSFTSGSPDTQYFGPGTRLTVL.